This TCR beta chain was sequenced for a study of cytomegalovirus exposure and HLA in healthy donors. As for the study in general: In a later analysis, it was reported that the 110 or so validation repertoires had been produced on the same platform as the roughly 700 repertoires belonging to the first cohort.

Concerning this clone itself: What it binds is unknown.

Among the roughly 120 subjects of the validation cohort, separate from the roughly 650-subject first cohort, were the donors. The assay was immunoSEQ multiplex PCR, and TCRdb's table has in-frame clones only and misses some. The table lists 70,000 or so clones, approximately 94% of them singletons. Whole-study findings and limits: High sensitivity and specificity were reportedly achieved when the classifier diagnosed cytomegalovirus status. There were a few CMV-associated chains whose specificity for CMV antigens was confirmed in vitro.

What was sequenced was PBMCs. The sequence derives from a woman under 30 in good health and CMV-seronegative.

The CDR3 region is CASSLPGYSGNTIYF. CDR3 nucleotide sequence: TGTGCCAGCAGCTTGCCAGGGTACTCTGGAAACACCATATATTTT. V is TRBV5-6 and J is TRBJ1-3, with a weak D call TRBD1 (5 bases). V shed 1 base and J shed 0 bases, with 8 bases lying between them. Germline values: CDR1 SGHDT, CDR2 YYEEEE. This CDR3 is built from 15 residues. Filled out from reference TRBV5-6 and TRBJ1-3, the complete variable domain reads DAGVTQSPTHLIKTRGQQVTLRCSPKSGHDTVSWYQQALGQGPQFIFQYYEEEERQRGNFPDRFSGHQFPNYSSELNVNALLLGDSALYLCASSLPGYSGNTIYFGEGSWLTVV.